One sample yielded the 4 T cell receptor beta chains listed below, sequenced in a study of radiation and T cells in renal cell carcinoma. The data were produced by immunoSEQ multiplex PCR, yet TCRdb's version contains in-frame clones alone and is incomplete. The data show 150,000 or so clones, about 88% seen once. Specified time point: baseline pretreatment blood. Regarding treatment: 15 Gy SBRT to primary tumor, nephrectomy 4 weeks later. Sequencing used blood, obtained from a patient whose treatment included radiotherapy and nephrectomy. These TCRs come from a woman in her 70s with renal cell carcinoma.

Written as DNA, the CDR3 is TGTGCCATCAGTGAGTCGACCCGAGCAGGGTATTCCTCTGGGGCCAACGTCCTGACTTTC. It specifies CAISESTRAGYSSGANVLTF. The rearrangement joins TRBV10-3 to TRBJ2-6; perhaps TRBD1 as D (5 bases). CDR1 is ENHRY and CDR2 is SYGVKD in the germline V gene. The CDR3 spans 20 residues. Trimming pared 0 bases from V and 0 bases from J, leaving 18 bases between.

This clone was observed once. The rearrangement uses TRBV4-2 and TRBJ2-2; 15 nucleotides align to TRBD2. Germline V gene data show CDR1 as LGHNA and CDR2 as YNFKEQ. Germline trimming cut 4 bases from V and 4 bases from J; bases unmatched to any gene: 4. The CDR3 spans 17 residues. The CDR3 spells CASSPGGLAGGTGELFF. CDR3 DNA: TGTGCCAGCAGCCCGGGGGGACTAGCGGGGGGCACCGGGGAGCTGTTTTTT.

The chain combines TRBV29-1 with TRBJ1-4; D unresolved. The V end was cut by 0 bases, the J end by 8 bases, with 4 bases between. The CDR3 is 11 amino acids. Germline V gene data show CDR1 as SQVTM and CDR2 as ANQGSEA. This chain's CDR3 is CSVEDGEKLFF. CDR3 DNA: TGCAGCGTTGAAGACGGAGAAAAACTGTTTTTT.

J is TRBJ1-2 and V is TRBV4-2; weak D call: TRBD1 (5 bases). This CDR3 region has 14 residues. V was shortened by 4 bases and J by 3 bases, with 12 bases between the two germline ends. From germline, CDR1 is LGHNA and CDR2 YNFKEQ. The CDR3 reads CASSPGPGDYGYTF. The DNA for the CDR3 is TGTGCCAGCAGCCCCGGCCCGGGGGACTATGGCTACACCTTC.